The rows below give T cell receptor beta chains drawn from one sample of a study of blood T cell repertoires in COVID-19. Profiled with immunoSEQ multiplex PCR; TCRdb holds only in-frame clones, not every one. The sample consists of about 360,000 clones, approximately 86% of them appearing once. Sequencing was performed on peripheral blood. The origin of the receptors is an older woman with COVID-19, enrolled during active disease. CDR3s include the opening cysteine and the closing phenylalanine or tryptophan. Fields, in order: D gene, J gene, V gene, clone size, CDR3 DNA, CDR3 protein. D genes are given only for firm matches. Where a row states a size, it is once, few, many or the class of an expanded clone; other rows omit it.

D: NA
J: TRBJ2-7
V: TRBV7-6
size: NA
DNA: TGTGCCAGCAGCTTAGATGGTCGCGCAGGGGCGTCCTACGAGCAGTACTTC
CDR3: CASSLDGRAGASYEQYF

D: TRBD2
J: TRBJ2-1
V: TRBV6-4
size: NA
DNA: TGTGCCAGCAGTGACTCACTAGCGGGGGGGCAAAATGAGCAGTTCTTC
CDR3: CASSDSLAGGQNEQFF

D: NA
J: TRBJ1-2
V: TRBV6-5
size: NA
DNA: TGTGCCAGCAGAGGATTAGCGGGGGAAAACACCTTC
CDR3: CASRGLAGENTF

D: NA
J: TRBJ1-2
V: TRBV7-9
size: few
DNA: TGTGCCAGCAGCTTAGGACAGAGCTATGGCTACACCTTC
CDR3: CASSLGQSYGYTF

D: NA
J: TRBJ2-1
V: TRBV7-3
size: NA
DNA: TGTGCCAGCAGCCGAGCACAGGACGGAAGCTCCTACAATGAGCAGTTCTTC
CDR3: CASSRAQDGSSYNEQFF

D: NA
J: TRBJ2-7
V: TRBV3-1/TRBV3-2
size: NA
DNA: TGTGCCAGCAGTGTCACACAGAAGTACGAGCAGTACTTC
CDR3: CASSVTQKYEQYF

D: NA
J: TRBJ2-1
V: TRBV11-3
size: NA
DNA: TGTGCCAGCAGGGGGGGATGGGTGAATGAGCAGTTCTTC
CDR3: CASRGGWVNEQFF

D: TRBD2
J: TRBJ2-1
V: TRBV6-1
size: NA
DNA: TGTGCCAGCAGTGAAGCTCCCGGACTAGTGGATTACAATGAGCAGTTCTTC
CDR3: CASSEAPGLVDYNEQFF

D: TRBD2
J: TRBJ2-7
V: TRBV4-3
size: NA
DNA: TGCGCCAGCAGCCCGAGCGCTAGCGGGGGGCCTTCCTACGAGCAGTACTTC
CDR3: CASSPSASGGPSYEQYF

D: TRBD1
J: TRBJ2-5
V: TRBV11-2
size: NA
DNA: TGTGCCAGCAGCTTGGGGACAGATCAAGAGACCCAGTACTTC
CDR3: CASSLGTDQETQYF

D: NA
J: TRBJ2-4
V: TRBV10-3
size: NA
DNA: TGTGCCATCAGTGACTCGACAGGCGCGGACATTCAGTACTTC
CDR3: CAISDSTGADIQYF

D: NA
J: TRBJ2-2
V: TRBV27
size: NA
DNA: TGTGCCAGCAGATTGGACAGATACACCGGGGAGCTGTTTTTT
CDR3: CASRLDRYTGELFF

D: TRBD1
J: TRBJ1-5
V: TRBV4-2
size: few
DNA: TGTGCCAGCAGCCAGGCGACAGGGTATTCCCAGCCCCAGCATTTT
CDR3: CASSQATGYSQPQHF

D: NA
J: TRBJ1-1
V: TRBV20-1
size: NA
DNA: TGCAGTGCTAGAGATTACAGTGGAGCTTTCTTT
CDR3: CSARDYSGAFF

D: TRBD1
J: TRBJ1-4
V: TRBV7-2
size: NA
DNA: TGTGCCAGCAGCTTAGCGACAGGGGCACGTGAAAAACTGTTTTTT
CDR3: CASSLATGAREKLFF

D: TRBD2
J: TRBJ2-2
V: TRBV5-1
size: NA
DNA: TGCGCCAGCAGCTTGTGGGCTAGCGGAGCCACCGGGGAGCTGTTTTTT
CDR3: CASSLWASGATGELFF

D: NA
J: TRBJ2-1
V: TRBV7-2
size: NA
DNA: TGTGCCAGCAGCCTAGGCGGGGCTGCGGCTAATGAGCAGTTCTTC
CDR3: CASSLGGAAANEQFF

D: NA
J: TRBJ2-2
V: TRBV19
size: NA
DNA: TGTGCCAGTAGCGTGGGGCCGACGGACCCCGGGGAGCTGTTTTTT
CDR3: CASSVGPTDPGELFF

D: NA
J: TRBJ2-2
V: TRBV29-1
size: NA
DNA: TGCAGCGCCAGGGACACGGGGGGCGGGGAGCTGTTTTTT
CDR3: CSARDTGGGELFF

D: TRBD1
J: TRBJ1-2
V: TRBV3-1/TRBV3-2
size: NA
DNA: TGTGCCAGCAGCCCTAGTATTACAGGGGGCGCCGGGTATGGCTACACCTTC
CDR3: CASSPSITGGAGYGYTF